This T cell receptor beta chain comes out of a study of a mutant IDH1 vaccine in newly diagnosed glioma. This sample's time point: baseline, week 1 (first vaccination visit). This sample's treatment: pre-vaccination baseline after standard-of-care therapy. The V gene lost 5 bases and the J gene lost 0 bases, with 8 bases spanning the gap. Germline CDR1 reads SGHTA; CDR2 reads FQGNSA. The CDR3 spans 14 residues. This table comes from immunoSEQ multiplex PCR, and its TCRdb copy is limited to in-frame clones, with some not included. Here the sample spans approximately 52,000 clones, more than 60% being singletons.

This clonotype originated in a woman aged 40 to 50 with glioma. The chain carries TRBV7-2 and TRBJ1-5; D not resolved. Specimen: PBMCs, collected from a glioma patient treated with radiotherapy, temozolomide or both. The CDR3 DNA reads as TGTGCCAGCAGCCCTAGCAATAGCAATCAGCCCCAGCATTTT. This translates into CASSPSNSNQPQHF.